This T cell receptor (beta chain) derives from a study of blood T cells in healthy people across ages. General study results and limits: Roughly linear age-related decline in beta diversity appeared, significant by age about 40. Shifts in expanded clonotypes may have been confounded by donor CMV status, which was unknown.

From germline, CDR1 is SNHLY and CDR2 FYNNEI. The CDR3 loop spans 13 amino acids. Trimming removed 6 bases at V and 3 bases at J, with 12 bases between. A second roughly 6 to 12 cycle PCR used barcoded and J-beta primers. The template-switch adaptor, which had 12 random nucleotides, put a tag on each cDNA molecule. Each CDR3 protein gets one entry after TCRdb re-called the 5' RACE reads with MiXCR. The data show under 2,000,000 distinct CDR3 sequences, just under 50% seen once. Regarding this clonotype: Its specificity is not known.

The specimen was blood. The clonotype originates from a woman between 40 and 55 years old in good health. V and J are TRBV2 and TRBJ2-7, with a possible D match to TRBD1 (6 bases). The CDR3 bases are TGTGCCAGCAGGAAGACAGGAGGCTACGAGCAGTACTTC. Amino acid sequence: CASRKTGGYEQYF.